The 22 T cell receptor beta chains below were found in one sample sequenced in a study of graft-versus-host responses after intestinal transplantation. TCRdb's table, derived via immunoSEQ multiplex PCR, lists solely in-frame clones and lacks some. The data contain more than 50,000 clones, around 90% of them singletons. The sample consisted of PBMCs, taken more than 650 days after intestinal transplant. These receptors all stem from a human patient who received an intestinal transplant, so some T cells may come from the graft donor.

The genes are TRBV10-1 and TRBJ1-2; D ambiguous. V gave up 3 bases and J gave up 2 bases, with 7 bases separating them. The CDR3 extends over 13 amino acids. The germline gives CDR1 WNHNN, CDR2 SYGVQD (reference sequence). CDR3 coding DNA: TGCGCCAGCAGTGAAGTTTCGAACTATGGCTACACCTTC. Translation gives CASSEVSNYGYTF.

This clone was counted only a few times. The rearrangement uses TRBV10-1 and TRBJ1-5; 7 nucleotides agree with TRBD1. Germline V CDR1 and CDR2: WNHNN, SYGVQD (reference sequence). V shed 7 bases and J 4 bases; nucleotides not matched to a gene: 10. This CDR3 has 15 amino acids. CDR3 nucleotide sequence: TGCGCCAGCAACCTGACAGGGATTTTGAATCAGCCCCAGCATTTT. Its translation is CASNLTGILNQPQHF.

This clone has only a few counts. The DNA for the CDR3 is TGTGCCAGCAGTGAAACTTCGTCGGGGTTGCAAGAGACCCAGTACTTC. This translates into CASSETSSGLQETQYF. The V gene is TRBV2, the J gene TRBJ2-5; D may be TRBD2 (5 bases). Germline-derived CDR1 and CDR2 are SNHLY and FYNNEI. Deletions cut 2 bases from V and 2 bases from J, with 15 bases between. The CDR3 covers 16 residues.

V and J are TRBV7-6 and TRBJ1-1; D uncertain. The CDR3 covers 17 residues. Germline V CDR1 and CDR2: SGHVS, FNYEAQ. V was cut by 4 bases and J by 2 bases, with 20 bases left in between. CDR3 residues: CASSSPLEEIKNTEAFF. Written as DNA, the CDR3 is TGTGCCAGCAGCTCACCCCTGGAGGAGATAAAAAACACTGAAGCTTTCTTT.

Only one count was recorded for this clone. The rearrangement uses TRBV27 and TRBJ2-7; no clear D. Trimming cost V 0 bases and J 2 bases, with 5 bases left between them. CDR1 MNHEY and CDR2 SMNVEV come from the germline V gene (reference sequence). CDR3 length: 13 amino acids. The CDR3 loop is CASSLSGPYEQYF. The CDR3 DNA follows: TGTGCCAGCAGTTTATCGGGTCCCTACGAGCAGTACTTC.

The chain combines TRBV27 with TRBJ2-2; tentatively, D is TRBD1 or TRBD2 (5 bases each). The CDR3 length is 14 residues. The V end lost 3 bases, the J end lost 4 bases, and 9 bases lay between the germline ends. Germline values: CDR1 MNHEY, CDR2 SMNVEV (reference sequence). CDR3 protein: CASSLRGATGELFF. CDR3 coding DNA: TGTGCCAGCAGTTTGAGAGGGGCCACCGGGGAGCTGTTTTTT.

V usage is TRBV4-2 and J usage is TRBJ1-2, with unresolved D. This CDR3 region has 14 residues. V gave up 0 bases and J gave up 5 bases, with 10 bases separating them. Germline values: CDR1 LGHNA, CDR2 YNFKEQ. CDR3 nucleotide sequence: TGTGCCAGCAGCCAAGACAGGATCCTATATGGCTACACCTTC. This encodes CASSQDRILYGYTF.

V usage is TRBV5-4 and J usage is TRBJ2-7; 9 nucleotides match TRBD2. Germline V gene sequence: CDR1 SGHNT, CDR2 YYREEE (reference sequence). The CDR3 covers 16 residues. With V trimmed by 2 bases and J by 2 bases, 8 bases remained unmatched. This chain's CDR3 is CASSFGWRGGAYEQYF. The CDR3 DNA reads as TGTGCCAGCAGCTTCGGGTGGCGCGGGGGGGCCTACGAGCAGTACTTC.

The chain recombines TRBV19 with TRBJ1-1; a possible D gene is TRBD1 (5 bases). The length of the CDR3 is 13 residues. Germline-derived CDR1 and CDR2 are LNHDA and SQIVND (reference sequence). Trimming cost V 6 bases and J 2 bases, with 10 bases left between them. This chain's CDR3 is CASSETANTEAFF. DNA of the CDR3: TGTGCCAGTAGCGAGACAGCAAACACTGAAGCTTTCTTT.

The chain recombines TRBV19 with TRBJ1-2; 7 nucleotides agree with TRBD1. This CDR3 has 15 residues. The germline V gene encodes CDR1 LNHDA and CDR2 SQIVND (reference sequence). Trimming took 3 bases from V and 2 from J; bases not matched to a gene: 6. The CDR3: CASSITTGVNYGYTF. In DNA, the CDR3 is TGTGCCAGTAGTATCACTACAGGGGTGAACTATGGCTACACCTTC.

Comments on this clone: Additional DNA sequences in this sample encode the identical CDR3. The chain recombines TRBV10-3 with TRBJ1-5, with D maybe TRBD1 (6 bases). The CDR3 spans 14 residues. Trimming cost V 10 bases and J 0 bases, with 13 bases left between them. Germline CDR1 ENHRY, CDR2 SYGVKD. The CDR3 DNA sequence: TGTGCCACCGGCAGGGGTAATAGCAATCAGCCCCAGCATTTT. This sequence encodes CATGRGNSNQPQHF.

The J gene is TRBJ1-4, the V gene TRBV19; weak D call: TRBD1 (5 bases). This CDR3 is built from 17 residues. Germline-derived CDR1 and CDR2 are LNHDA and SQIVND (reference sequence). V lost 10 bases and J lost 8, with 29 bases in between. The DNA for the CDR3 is TGTGCCACCCCCCCCCGGTACAGCGGGGCTTGGGGGGAAAAACTGTTTTTT. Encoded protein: CATPPRYSGAWGEKLFF.

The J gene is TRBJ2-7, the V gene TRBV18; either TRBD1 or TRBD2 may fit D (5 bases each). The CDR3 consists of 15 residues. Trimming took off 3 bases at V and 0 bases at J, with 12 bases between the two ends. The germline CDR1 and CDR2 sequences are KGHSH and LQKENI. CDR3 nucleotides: TGTGCCAGCTCACCGCAGGGACGGAGCTCCTACGAGCAGTACTTC. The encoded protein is CASSPQGRSSYEQYF.

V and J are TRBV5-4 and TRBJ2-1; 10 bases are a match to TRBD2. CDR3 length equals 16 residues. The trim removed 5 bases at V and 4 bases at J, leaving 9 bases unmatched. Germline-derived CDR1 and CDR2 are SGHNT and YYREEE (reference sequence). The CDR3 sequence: CASRFDASGGYNEQFF. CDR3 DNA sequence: TGTGCCAGCAGATTTGACGCTAGCGGGGGTTACAATGAGCAGTTCTTC.

The CDR3: CASSRGAQETQYF. The CDR3 DNA follows: TGTGCCAGCTCCAGGGGCGCACAAGAGACCCAGTACTTC. This chain links TRBV9 with TRBJ2-5; the D gene is possibly TRBD1 (6 bases). The germline V and J ends were trimmed by 7 bases and 2 bases, with 12 bases remaining between them. The CDR3 has 13 amino acids. CDR1 and CDR2 (germline): SGDLS, YYNGEE.

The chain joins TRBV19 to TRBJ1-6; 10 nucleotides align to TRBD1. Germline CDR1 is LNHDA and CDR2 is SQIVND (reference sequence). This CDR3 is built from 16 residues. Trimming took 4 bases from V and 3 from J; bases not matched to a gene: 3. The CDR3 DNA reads TGTGCCAGTAGTAAGACAGGGGGCTTCTATAATTCACCCCTCCACTTT. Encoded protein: CASSKTGGFYNSPLHF.

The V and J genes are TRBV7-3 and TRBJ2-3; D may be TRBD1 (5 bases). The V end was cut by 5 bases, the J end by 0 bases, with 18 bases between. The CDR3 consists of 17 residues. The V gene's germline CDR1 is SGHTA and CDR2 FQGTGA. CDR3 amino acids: CASSEPLRATSTDTQYF. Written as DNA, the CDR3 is TGTGCCAGCAGCGAACCTCTCAGGGCTACTAGCACAGATACGCAGTATTTT.

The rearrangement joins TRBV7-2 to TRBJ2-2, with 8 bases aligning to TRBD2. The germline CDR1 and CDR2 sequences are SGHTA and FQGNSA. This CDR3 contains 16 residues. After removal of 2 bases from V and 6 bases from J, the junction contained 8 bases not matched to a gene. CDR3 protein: CASSLSSTSDAGELFF. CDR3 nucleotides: TGTGCCAGCAGCTTATCCTCGACTAGCGACGCCGGGGAGCTGTTTTTT.

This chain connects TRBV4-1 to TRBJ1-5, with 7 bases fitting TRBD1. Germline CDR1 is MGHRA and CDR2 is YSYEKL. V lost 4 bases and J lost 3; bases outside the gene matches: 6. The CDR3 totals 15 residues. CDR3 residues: CASSRTGVSNQPQHF. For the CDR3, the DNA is TGCGCCAGCAGCCGCACAGGGGTTTCCAATCAGCCCCAGCATTTT.

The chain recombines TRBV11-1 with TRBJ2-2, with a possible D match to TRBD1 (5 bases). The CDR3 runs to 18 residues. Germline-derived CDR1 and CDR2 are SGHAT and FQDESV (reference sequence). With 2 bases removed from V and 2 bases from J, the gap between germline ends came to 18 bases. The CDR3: CASSLQGLRSINTGELFF. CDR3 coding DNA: TGTGCCAGCAGCTTACAGGGTTTGAGATCGATCAACACCGGGGAGCTGTTTTTT. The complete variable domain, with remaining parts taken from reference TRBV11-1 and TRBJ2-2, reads EAEVAQSPRYKITEKSQAVAFWCDPISGHATLYWYRQILGQGPELLVQFQDESVVDDSQLPKDRFSAERLKGVDSTLKIQPAELGDSAMYLCASSLQGLRSINTGELFFGEGSRLTVL.

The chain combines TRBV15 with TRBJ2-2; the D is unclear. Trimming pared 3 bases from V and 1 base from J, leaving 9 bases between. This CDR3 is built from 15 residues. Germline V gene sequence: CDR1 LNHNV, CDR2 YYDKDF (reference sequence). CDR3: CATSRKTLNTGELFF. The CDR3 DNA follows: TGTGCCACCAGCAGGAAGACTTTGAACACCGGGGAGCTGTTTTTT.

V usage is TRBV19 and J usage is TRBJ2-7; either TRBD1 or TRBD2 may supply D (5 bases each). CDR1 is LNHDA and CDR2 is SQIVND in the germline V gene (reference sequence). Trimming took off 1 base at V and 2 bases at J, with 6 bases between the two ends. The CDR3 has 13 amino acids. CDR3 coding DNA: TGTGCCAGTAGTATAGGAGGGGCCTACGAGCAGTACTTC. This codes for CASSIGGAYEQYF. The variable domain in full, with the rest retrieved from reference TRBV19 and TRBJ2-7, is DGGITQSPKYLFRKEGQNVTLSCEQNLNHDAMYWYRQDPGQGLRLIYYSQIVNDFQKGDIAEGYSVSREKKESFPLTVTSAQKNPTAFYLCASSIGGAYEQYFGPGTRLTVT.